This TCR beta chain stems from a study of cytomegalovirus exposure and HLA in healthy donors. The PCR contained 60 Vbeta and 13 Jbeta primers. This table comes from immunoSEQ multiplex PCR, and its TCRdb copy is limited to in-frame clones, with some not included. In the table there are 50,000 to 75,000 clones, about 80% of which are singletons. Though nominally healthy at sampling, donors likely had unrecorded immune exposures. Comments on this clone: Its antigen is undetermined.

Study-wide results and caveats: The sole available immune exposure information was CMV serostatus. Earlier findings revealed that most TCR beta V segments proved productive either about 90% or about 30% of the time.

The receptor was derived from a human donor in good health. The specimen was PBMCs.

The DNA for the CDR3 is TGTGCCAGCAGCTTAAGGCCTAGCGGGAGGGATGAGCAGTTCTTC. Translation gives CASSLRPSGRDEQFF. The genes are TRBV7-3 and TRBJ2-1; 12 nucleotides line up with TRBD2. Trimming cost V 1 base and J 8 bases; bases outside gene matches: 3. The CDR3 consists of 15 residues. The germline CDR1 and CDR2 sequences are SGHTA and FQGTGA.